The 24 T cell receptor beta chains in this list originate from one sample, sequenced in a study of T cells in Graves' hyperthyroidism and ophthalmopathy (dated by TCRdb to about 2019). Receptor amplification or capture employed multiplex PCR. Instrument used: Illumina HiSeq 2000. TCR beta CDR3 regions were amplified from RNA transcripts. The first round of RT-PCR for the TCR CDR3 was performed with the HTBI primer set and the Qiagen OneStep RT-PCR kit. Through fastp at Q25 and MiXCR, TCRdb rebuilt clones from the public reads, retaining in-frame beta chains. Identical CDR3 protein sequences are pooled into one entry, listed with their most common genes and DNA. The sample table records a few hundred thousand distinct CDR3 sequences; around 13% of these occur just once. The ten largest account for about a third of the sample. The sequencing sample was made of blood. Receptors were obtained from a woman aged 40 to 50 with Graves' ophthalmopathy.

This clonotype was seen ten or more times. The genes are TRBV6-1 and TRBJ2-1; TRBD2 is a possible D gene (7 bases). The germline V gene encodes CDR1 MNHNS and CDR2 SASEGT. V shed 7 bases and J shed 1 base, with 14 bases lying between them. CDR3 size: 15 residues. The CDR3 spells CASTWGRESYNEQFF. CDR3 nucleotides: TGTGCCAGCACCTGGGGGCGGGAGTCCTACAATGAGCAGTTCTTC.

This chain joins TRBV12-5 and TRBJ2-1; maybe TRBD2 (5 bases). V was trimmed by 3 bases and J by 5 bases, leaving 14 bases between them. The CDR3 has 15 amino acids. The germline CDR1 and CDR2 sequences are LGHNT and FRNRAP. CDR3 region: CASGFRGAVNNEQFF. The DNA of the CDR3 is TGTGCTAGTGGTTTCCGGGGAGCTGTCAACAATGAGCAGTTCTTC. Supplemented by reference TRBV12-5 and TRBJ2-1, the full variable domain reads DARVTQTPRHKVTEMGQEVTMRCQPILGHNTVFWYRQTMMQGLELLAYFRNRAPLDDSGMPKDRFSAEMPDATLATLKIQPSEPRDSAVYFCASGFRGAVNNEQFFGPGTRLTVL.

The CDR3, as DNA: TGCAGTCCGTACATTAATACGGGACCCACGTATGGCTACACCTTC. Translation gives CSPYINTGPTYGYTF. V and J are TRBV20-1 and TRBJ1-2, with D possibly matching TRBD1 (5 bases). Germline V gives CDR1 DFQATT, CDR2 SNEGSKA (reference sequence). There are 15 residues in the CDR3. V shed 8 bases and J shed 5 bases, with 24 bases lying between them.

The V and J genes are TRBV5-1 and TRBJ2-1; 9 positions match TRBD1. J lost 0 bases, V lost 4 bases, and 5 bases had no gene match. CDR3 length equals 16 residues. The germline V gene encodes CDR1 SGHRS and CDR2 YFSETQ. The CDR3 sequence is CASSGGQGSSYNEQFF. CDR3 bases: TGCGCCAGCAGCGGGGGACAGGGAAGCTCCTACAATGAGCAGTTCTTC.

The J gene is TRBJ1-2, the V gene TRBV7-2; tentative D call: TRBD1 (5 bases). This CDR3 is built from 15 residues. Germline V CDR1 and CDR2: SGHTA, FQGNSA. V was cut by 5 bases and J by 7 bases, with 20 bases left in between. The CDR3 nucleotides are TGTGCCAGCAGCCCGGTGGGGGGTGGGTCCTGTGGCTACACCTTC. Its translation is CASSPVGGGSCGYTF.

This clonotype was counted at least ten times. The genes are TRBV10-3 and TRBJ2-1; weak D call: TRBD1 (7 bases). The V and J ends lost 5 bases and 6 bases respectively, with 29 bases between them. Germline values: CDR1 ENHRY, CDR2 SYGVKD. The CDR3 is made up of 19 amino acids. CDR3 coding DNA: TGTGCCATCAGTCTGACAGGGTTTTTGCGCGGGAAAGGCGGCAATGAGCAGTTCTTC. Its translation is CAISLTGFLRGKGGNEQFF.

This clonotype was detected only a few times. In nucleotides, the CDR3 is TGCAGTGCTAGGGTAGGGGTGGCGGGCAATCAGCCCCAGCATTTT. Translated: CSARVGVAGNQPQHF. The rearrangement links TRBV20-1 to TRBJ1-5; TRBD1 might be the D (5 bases). CDR3 length: 15 residues. Germline CDR1 is DFQATT and CDR2 is SNEGSKA (reference sequence). V was clipped by 3 bases and J by 2 bases, with 14 bases between them.

This clonotype was detected ten times or more. This chain joins TRBV2 and TRBJ2-7, with 8 bases fitting TRBD1. CDR1 and CDR2 (germline): SNHLY, FYNNEI. The trim removed 6 bases at V and 6 bases at J, leaving 7 bases unmatched. The CDR3 runs to 13 residues. In nucleotides, the CDR3 is TGTGCCAGCAGAGGACAGGGCAGCTCCGAGCAGTACTTC. Protein product: CASRGQGSSEQYF.

This clonotype was recorded many times. This sequence joins TRBV9 and TRBJ1-1, with 8 bases lining up with TRBD1. This CDR3 has 14 residues. With 3 bases clipped from V and 9 bases from J, the junction kept 10 bases outside the gene matches. Germline V gene lookup returns CDR1 SGDLS and CDR2 YYNGEE. CDR3 nucleotide sequence: TGTGCCAGCAGCGCAGGACAGGGTAATACACAAGCTTTCTTT. Its translation is CASSAGQGNTQAFF.

In this sample, this clonotype turned up many times. The chain has TRBV9 and TRBJ1-6; 7 nucleotides line up with TRBD1. Germline lookup yields CDR1 SGDLS and CDR2 YYNGEE. This CDR3 comprises 18 residues. V trimming: 0 bases; J trimming: 7 bases; junction bases outside the gene matches: 13. The CDR3 sequence: CASSVALPGQVGNSPLHF. CDR3 DNA sequence: TGTGCCAGCAGCGTAGCCCTCCCTGGACAGGTTGGAAATTCACCCCTCCACTTT.

The chain uses TRBV28 and TRBJ1-4; 9 nucleotides match TRBD1. The CDR3 runs to 15 residues. From germline, CDR1 is MDHEN and CDR2 SYDVKM. Trimming removed 5 bases from V and 10 bases from J; junction bases left unmatched: 11. The CDR3 DNA sequence: TGTGCCAGCAGTACCTGGACAGGGGAGAATTTAAAACTGTTTTTT. It yields the protein CASSTWTGENLKLFF.

Ten or more counts support this clonotype. The genes are TRBV28 and TRBJ1-5; TRBD1 aligns across 7 bases. Germline V gene sequence: CDR1 MDHEN, CDR2 SYDVKM. J lost 6 bases, V lost 0 bases, and 5 bases had no gene match. This CDR3 has 15 residues. The CDR3 DNA sequence: TGTGCCAGCAGTTTATGGGCAGGGGGAAGTCAGCCCCAGCATTTT. Amino acid sequence: CASSLWAGGSQPQHF.

The sample holds many counts of this clonotype. J is TRBJ2-7 and V is TRBV15, with 9 nucleotides matching TRBD1. Germline CDR1 and CDR2: LNHNV and YYDKDF (reference sequence). V gave up 3 bases and J gave up 2 bases; unmatched junction bases: 5. There are 15 residues in the CDR3. For the CDR3, the DNA is TGTGCCACCAGCAGGTCCGGGACAGGGACCTACGAGCAGTACTTC. Translating gives CATSRSGTGTYEQYF. The full variable domain, rest sourced from reference TRBV15 and TRBJ2-7, is DAMVIQNPRYQVTQFGKPVTLSCSQTLNHNVMYWYQQKSSQAPKLLFHYYDKDFNNEADTPDNFQSRRPNTSFCFLDIRSPGLGDTAMYLCATSRSGTGTYEQYFGPGTRLTVT.

This clonotype has just a few counts. The chain combines TRBV6-1 with TRBJ1-3, with 8 bases aligning to TRBD1. V lost 6 bases and J lost 7; bases outside the gene matches: 14. The CDR3 contains 16 residues. Germline V gene sequence: CDR1 MNHNS, CDR2 SASEGT. In nucleotides, the CDR3 is TGTGCCAGCAGAAATGACCAGGGGGCCATGAGCAACACCATATATTTT. It specifies CASRNDQGAMSNTIYF.

In its sample, this clonotype was seen a few times. The CDR3, as DNA: TGTGCCAGCAGCTTAGCGGTTGGATATGGCTACACCTTC. Protein: CASSLAVGYGYTF. V gene TRBV7-2 combines with J gene TRBJ1-2, with D uncertain. Trimming stripped 0 bases from V and 5 bases from J, with 7 bases between. Looked up from germline, CDR1 is SGHTA and CDR2 is FQGNSA. The CDR3 is 13 residues long.

This clonotype has at least ten counts. This chain connects TRBV20-1 to TRBJ2-3; TRBD2 is a possible D gene (5 bases). The CDR3 is 19 amino acids. The germline V and J ends were trimmed by 0 bases and 4 bases, with 26 bases remaining between them. Germline V CDR1 and CDR2: DFQATT, SNEGSKA (reference sequence). The CDR3 bases are TGCAGTGCTAGAGATCCGGGCGGCGGGCCCCGGAGAAAAGCAGATACGCAGTATTTT. Amino acids: CSARDPGGGPRRKADTQYF.

This clonotype was recorded many times. This chain joins TRBV12-3 or TRBV12-4 and TRBJ2-1, with 11 bases lining up with TRBD2. CDR3 length: 15 amino acids. With 5 bases clipped from V and 8 bases from J, the junction kept 8 bases outside the gene matches. The CDR3 coding sequence is TGTGCCAGCAGTCCTGGACTAGCGGGTGTAGATGAGCAGTTCTTC. This encodes CASSPGLAGVDEQFF.

The chain employs TRBV29-1 and TRBJ2-5; D is tentatively TRBD1 or TRBD2 (6 bases each). Germline CDR1 and CDR2: SQVTM and ANQGSEA. The CDR3 sequence is 14 residues long. Trimming took 5 bases from V and 0 from J, leaving 13 bases between them. CDR3 sequence: CSVSLRGHQETQYF. CDR3 bases: TGCAGCGTTTCCCTCCGGGGGCACCAAGAGACCCAGTACTTC.

V usage is TRBV10-3 and J usage is TRBJ1-4; 8 bases agree with TRBD1. Germline loops: CDR1 ENHRY, CDR2 SYGVKD. Losses at the gene ends were 7 bases for V and 4 bases for J; bases not matched to a gene: 2. This CDR3 has 13 amino acids. The CDR3 bases are TGTGCCATCACAGGGGGCCGTAATGAAAAACTGTTTTTT. Translated, it gives CAITGGRNEKLFF.

This clonotype was counted at least ten times. J is TRBJ2-7 and V is TRBV12-3 or TRBV12-4; TRBD2 aligns across 9 bases. The CDR3 is 13 residues long. The trim removed 8 bases at V and 2 bases at J, leaving 4 bases unmatched. CDR3 loop: CASRLAGTYEQYF. The CDR3 DNA sequence: TGTGCCAGCCGGCTAGCGGGAACCTACGAGCAGTACTTC.

This clonotype was seen a few times. Relative to the germline gene, one junction end is altered; a read error may explain this. The chain couples TRBV7-9 to TRBJ2-5, with D unresolved. The germline V gene encodes CDR1 SEHNR and CDR2 FQNEAQ (reference sequence). The CDR3 runs 16 residues. Here the CDR3 reads CASSFPTAHGKETQCF. CDR3 nucleotide sequence: TGTGCCAGCAGCTTCCCGACCGCCCACGGCAAAGAGACCCAGTGCTTC.

This clonotype was seen repeatedly, ten times or more. This chain uses TRBV20-1 with TRBJ2-1; 9 positions agree with TRBD2. V dropped 3 bases and J dropped 2; count of bases not matched to a gene: 5. The CDR3 sequence is 15 residues long. Germline V gives CDR1 DFQATT, CDR2 SNEGSKA (reference sequence). CDR3 nucleotides: TGCAGTGCTAGGGGACTAGCTAGGACCTACAATGAGCAGTTCTTC. The encoded protein is CSARGLARTYNEQFF.

This clonotype was recorded at least ten times. The genes are TRBV12-5 and TRBJ1-4; no clear D. CDR3 length: 16 amino acids. V was clipped by 6 bases and J by 7 bases, with 21 bases between them. Germline CDR1 reads LGHNT; CDR2 reads FRNRAP. The CDR3 DNA reads TGTGCTAGTGGGCAGAACACCGCGCTCCCTGTTGAAAAACTGTTTTTT. Translating it yields CASGQNTALPVEKLFF.

The rearrangement joins TRBV2 to TRBJ2-7, with TRBD1 matching over 11 bases. The CDR3 sequence is 14 residues long. CDR1 is SNHLY, CDR2 FYNNEI, per germline. V gave up 7 bases and J gave up 6 bases; unmatched junction bases: 8. The CDR3 is CASTHGQGAFEQYF. The CDR3 DNA reads as TGTGCCAGCACCCACGGACAGGGGGCTTTCGAGCAGTACTTC.